This T cell receptor (beta chain) was sequenced for a study of identical twins. The cDNA had a unique molecular identifier and a template-switch universal primer site. MiXCR, applied by TCRdb to the 5' RACE reads, yields one record per CDR3 protein. The sample has 1.5 million or so distinct CDR3 sequences; roughly a third are singletons. This clonotype has just a few counts. The sample consisted of cord blood. This sequence originates from a newborn girl in good health.

CDR3 bases: TGTGCCAGCAGTATCACGTGGGACAGCCGGCCCTATGGCTACACCTTC. Translation gives CASSITWDSRPYGYTF. This chain uses TRBV6-2 or TRBV6-3 with TRBJ1-2; 7 nucleotides match TRBD1. Germline V lookup: CDR1 MNHEY, CDR2 SVGEGT. V trimming: 5 bases; J trimming: 4 bases; junction bases outside the gene matches: 13. The CDR3 runs 16 residues.